This T cell receptor (beta chain) originates from a study of blood T cell repertoires in COVID-19. Only in-frame clones appear in the TCRdb table, and some are missing; sequencing was by immunoSEQ multiplex PCR. The table lists over 50,000 clones, approximately 92% of them singletons. Trimming removed 2 bases at V and 6 bases at J, with 16 bases between. Per the germline V gene, CDR1 is SGHAT and CDR2 is FQDESV (reference sequence). The CDR3 loop spans 15 amino acids. This clone appeared a single time. This receptor was obtained from a man aged 50 to 60 with active COVID-19. The sequenced sample consisted of peripheral blood. The V gene is TRBV11-1, the J gene TRBJ1-1, with D perhaps TRBD1 (6 bases). In nucleotides, the CDR3 is TGTGCCAGCAGCTTAAAAAGAACAGGGAGTCCTGAAGCTTTCTTT. It translates to CASSLKRTGSPEAFF.